The 27 T cell receptor beta chains below were found in one sample sequenced in a study of shared T cell receptors in the human thymus. Assay used: immunoSEQ multiplex PCR; TCRdb lists only in-frame clones, some missing. The repertoire includes about 660,000 clones, 70% to 90% of them detected once, and 0.0095% to 0.013% sits in the top ten. These sequences were also reported in another study, on human thymus T cells.

Sample: thymocytes. Receptors originate from a boy less than two years old with a congenital heart defect.

The chain couples TRBV15 to TRBJ1-2; 10 bases align to TRBD1. There are 15 residues in the CDR3. The germline gives CDR1 LNHNV, CDR2 YYDKDF (reference sequence). Losses at the gene ends were 3 bases for V and 3 bases for J; bases not matched to a gene: 4. CDR3 residues: CATSSGQGGDYGYTF. CDR3 bases: TGTGCCACCAGCAGCGGACAGGGGGGGGACTATGGCTACACCTTC.

This clone has just a few counts. The rearrangement joins TRBV5-6 to TRBJ2-7; 10 bases are a match to TRBD1. The CDR3 has 14 residues. V lost 4 bases, J lost 6 bases, and 7 bases stayed unmatched. Germline V gene lookup returns CDR1 SGHDT and CDR2 YYEEEE. The CDR3 region is CASSHSRDRGEQYF. CDR3 sequence (DNA): TGTGCCAGCAGCCACAGCCGGGACAGGGGCGAGCAGTACTTC.

The gene calls are TRBV30 and TRBJ2-1; 13 nucleotides align to TRBD2. The CDR3 contains 18 residues. Germline V gene data show CDR1 as GTSNPN and CDR2 as SVGIG (reference sequence). J was trimmed by 2 bases and V by 1 base; bases with no gene match: 8. The CDR3 DNA is TGTGCCTGGAGTGGACTAGCGGGAGGTGGGGGCCCCTACAATGAGCAGTTCTTC. It is translated as CAWSGLAGGGGPYNEQFF.

V and J are TRBV29-1 and TRBJ2-7; D is possibly TRBD1 (6 bases). The CDR3 is made up of 12 amino acids. Germline V gives CDR1 SQVTM, CDR2 ANQGSEA. V was cut by 6 bases and J by 4 bases, with 13 bases left in between. The CDR3 DNA is TGCAGCGTCGCCCAGCAGGGGTACGAGCAGTACTTC. It translates to CSVAQQGYEQYF.

This rearrangement joins TRBV15 to TRBJ2-3; D call uncertain. The CDR3 sequence is 14 residues long. V dropped 4 bases and J dropped 2 bases, with 10 bases sitting between them. Germline V CDR1 and CDR2: LNHNV, YYDKDF (reference sequence). In nucleotides, the CDR3 is TGTGCCACCAGCAAGGCGGAACCCACAGATACGCAGTATTTT. It translates to CATSKAEPTDTQYF. Looking up the rest from reference TRBV15 and TRBJ2-3 gives the full variable domain: DAMVIQNPRYQVTQFGKPVTLSCSQTLNHNVMYWYQQKSSQAPKLLFHYYDKDFNNEADTPDNFQSRRPNTSFCFLDIRSPGLGDTAMYLCATSKAEPTDTQYFGPGTRLTVL.

The chain uses TRBV28 and TRBJ1-3, with TRBD1 identical over 8 bases. With V trimmed by 3 bases and J by 6 bases, 7 bases remained unmatched. Germline CDR1 is MDHEN and CDR2 is SYDVKM. The CDR3 runs to 15 residues. CDR3 nucleotide sequence: TGTGCCAGCAGTTTCATAGGACAGGGAGAAAACACCATATATTTT. Translating gives CASSFIGQGENTIYF.

The chain links TRBV4-2 to TRBJ1-4, with 9 bases identical to TRBD1. V lost 0 bases to trimming and J lost 8 bases; unmatched junction nucleotides: 10. Germline V gene lookup returns CDR1 LGHNA and CDR2 YNFKEQ. The CDR3 is 17 residues long. The CDR3 here is CASSQDSGTGSGEKLFF. Written as DNA, the CDR3 is TGTGCCAGCAGCCAAGATAGTGGGACAGGGAGTGGGGAAAAACTGTTTTTT.

The chain recombines TRBV5-8 with TRBJ2-7, with D possibly being TRBD2 (5 bases). Trimming stripped 3 bases from V and 3 bases from J, with 7 bases between. The CDR3 extends over 12 amino acids. Germline CDR1 is SGHTS and CDR2 is YDEGEE. CDR3 sequence: CASSSADYEQYF. CDR3 sequence (DNA): TGTGCCAGCAGCTCAGCGGACTACGAGCAGTACTTC.

The chain has TRBV7-8 and TRBJ2-1, with TRBD2 matching over 12 bases. Germline CDR1 SGHVS, CDR2 FQNEAQ. Unmatched junction bases numbered 16, after V lost 6 bases and J lost 4 bases. The CDR3 covers 19 residues. The CDR3, as DNA: TGTGCCAGCAGTTCCCGGACTAGCGGGAACGATACTCCGTACAATGAGCAGTTCTTC. Translating it yields CASSSRTSGNDTPYNEQFF. The full variable domain, in which reference TRBV7-8 and TRBJ2-1 provide the parts outside the CDR3, is GAGVSQSPRYKVAKRGQDVALRCDPISGHVSLFWYQQALGQGPEFLTYFQNEAQLDKSGLPSDRFFAERPEGSVSTLKIQRTQQEDSAVYLCASSSRTSGNDTPYNEQFFGPGTRLTVL.

V is TRBV9 and J is TRBJ2-7; TRBD1 agrees at 12 bases. The CDR3 loop spans 16 amino acids. V trimming: 4 bases; J trimming: 3 bases; junction bases outside the gene matches: 8. Per germline, CDR1 SGDLS and CDR2 YYNGEE. The CDR3 here is CASSPGTGGTRYEQYF. The CDR3 DNA reads TGTGCCAGCAGCCCCGGGACAGGGGGCACACGCTACGAGCAGTACTTC.

The chain links TRBV6-4 to TRBJ2-1, with 12 nucleotides matching TRBD2. Germline-derived CDR1 and CDR2 are MRHNA and SNTAGT. J was trimmed by 6 bases and V by 4 bases; bases with no gene match: 10. The length of the CDR3 is 17 residues. CDR3 sequence reads: CASSVTSGRTGGNEQFF. CDR3 bases: TGTGCCAGCAGTGTCACTAGCGGGAGGACGGGCGGCAATGAGCAGTTCTTC.

The J gene is TRBJ2-2, the V gene TRBV27, with 7 bases matching TRBD2. The CDR3 sequence is 16 residues long. The germline V gene has CDR1 MNHEY and CDR2 SMNVEV (reference sequence). Losses at the gene ends were 5 bases for V and 3 bases for J; bases not matched to a gene: 9. The CDR3: CASSPGGTGDTGELFF. CDR3 DNA: TGTGCCAGCAGTCCCGGGGGGACGGGAGACACCGGGGAGCTGTTTTTT.

The chain employs TRBV7-9 and TRBJ2-1; 11 nucleotides agree with TRBD2. Per germline, CDR1 SEHNR and CDR2 FQNEAQ (reference sequence). The V and J ends lost 7 bases and 5 bases, in that order; junction bases with no gene match: 19. This CDR3 contains 19 residues. CDR3 in DNA: TGTGCCAGCATTCGACAGGGCGAGCTAGCGGGAGGTACGAACAATGAGCAGTTCTTC. Translating it yields CASIRQGELAGGTNNEQFF.

The chain uses TRBV5-4 and TRBJ2-1; D might be TRBD1 (6 bases). Germline CDR1 reads SGHNT; CDR2 reads YYREEE (reference sequence). The CDR3 runs 14 residues. Trimming shortened V by 2 bases and J by 5 bases, and 11 bases separated the two germline ends. CDR3 coding DNA: TGTGCCAGCAGCTTAGCCGGGACAAACAATGAGCAGTTCTTC. Its protein is CASSLAGTNNEQFF.

The chain is built from TRBV6-5 and TRBJ1-1; 8 nucleotides match TRBD1. The V segment lost 8 bases and the J segment 4 bases; nucleotides outside the gene matches: 12. The CDR3 contains 15 residues. Germline CDR1 reads MNHEY; CDR2 reads SVGAGI. The CDR3 DNA sequence: TGTGCCAGCCAGACAGGGGAGTTGGTAGGCACTGAAGCTTTCTTT. Encoded protein: CASQTGELVGTEAFF.

This sequence joins TRBV9 and TRBJ2-2, with D unclear. Germline V gives CDR1 SGDLS, CDR2 YYNGEE. Trimming shortened V by 6 bases and J by 1 base, and 7 bases separated the two germline ends. The CDR3 totals 13 residues. The CDR3 region has the DNA TGTGCCAGCAATCAGAAGAACACCGGGGAGCTGTTTTTT. Encoded protein: CASNQKNTGELFF. Combining the CDR3 with reference TRBV9 and TRBJ2-2 gives the whole variable domain DSGVTQTPKHLITATGQRVTLRCSPRSGDLSVYWYQQSLDQGLQFLIQYYNGEERAKGNILERFSAQQFPDLHSELNLSSLELGDSALYFCASNQKNTGELFFGEGSRLTVL.

This clone has just one count. In DNA form, the CDR3 reads TGCGCCAGCAGCTTAATCTCCACAGATACGCAGTATTTT. Its translation: CASSLISTDTQYF. The rearrangement joins TRBV5-1 to TRBJ2-3; D is unclear. V was trimmed by 2 bases and J by 2 bases, leaving 6 bases between them. Looked up from germline, CDR1 is SGHRS and CDR2 is YFSETQ. This CDR3 region has 13 residues. Full variable domain (remainder filled in from reference TRBV5-1 and TRBJ2-3): KAGVTQTPRYLIKTRGQQVTLSCSPISGHRSVSWYQQTPGQGLQFLFEYFSETQRNKGNFPGRFSGRQFSNSRSEMNVSTLELGDSALYLCASSLISTDTQYFGPGTRLTVL.

The V call is TRBV6-6, the J call TRBJ2-7, with D possibly matching TRBD1 (5 bases). CDR1 and CDR2 from the germline V gene are MNHNY and SVGAGI (reference sequence). V lost 2 bases and J lost 2, with 10 bases in between. This CDR3 is built from 14 residues. CDR3 nucleotide sequence: TGTGCCAGCAGTTACGGGGCCAGAACCTACGAGCAGTACTTC. Its protein is CASSYGARTYEQYF.

The chain recombines TRBV5-6 with TRBJ2-3, with 9 bases matching TRBD2. Germline CDR1 reads SGHDT; CDR2 reads YYEEEE. CDR3 length: 17 amino acids. Trimming removed 0 bases from V and 4 bases from J; junction bases left unmatched: 9. The CDR3 reads CASSLGGPGLAPDTQYF. Written as DNA, the CDR3 is TGTGCCAGCAGCTTGGGGGGACCGGGACTAGCCCCAGATACGCAGTATTTT.

The chain uses TRBV5-6 and TRBJ2-3, with D possibly being TRBD2 (5 bases). Trimming shortened V by 6 bases and J by 2 bases, and 10 bases separated the two germline ends. The length of the CDR3 is 13 residues. CDR1 and CDR2 from the germline V gene are SGHDT and YYEEEE. CDR3 coding DNA: TGTGCCAGCACCCTGAGGGCCACAGATACGCAGTATTTT. Residues: CASTLRATDTQYF.

The chain is built from TRBV10-3 and TRBJ1-3; the match to TRBD1 covers 11 bases. CDR1 is ENHRY, CDR2 SYGVKD, per germline. V was pared by 4 bases and J by 0 bases, with 8 bases of the junction left unmatched. The CDR3 spans 18 residues. Here the CDR3 DNA reads TGTGCCATCAGTGCCCGGGACAGGGGGGATCTCTCTGGAAACACCATATATTTT. Translating it yields CAISARDRGDLSGNTIYF.

This clone was detected only once. The chain employs TRBV9 and TRBJ2-7; 7 bases align to TRBD1. The V gene end was trimmed by 0 bases and the J gene end by 0 bases; junction bases not matched to a gene: 6. Germline lookup yields CDR1 SGDLS and CDR2 YYNGEE. CDR3 length equals 16 residues. DNA for the CDR3: TGTGCCAGCAGCGTAGGGGGGACAGCGAGCTCCTACGAGCAGTACTTC. It is translated as CASSVGGTASSYEQYF.

The rearrangement uses TRBV6-1 and TRBJ1-1, with TRBD1 matching over 7 bases. Germline V gives CDR1 MNHNS, CDR2 SASEGT. Trimming cost V 6 bases and J 10 bases; bases outside gene matches: 11. This CDR3 contains 13 residues. In DNA, the CDR3 is TGTGCCAGCAGGATTATAGACAGGGATGGAGCTTTCTTT. As protein: CASRIIDRDGAFF.

The chain joins TRBV11-3 to TRBJ2-7; perhaps TRBD2 as D (6 bases). The CDR3 has 15 residues. V lost 1 base, J lost 3 bases, and 13 bases lay in between. Per germline, CDR1 SGHNT and CDR2 YENEEA. CDR3 loop: CASSLAEGRFYEQYF. The CDR3 DNA reads as TGTGCCAGCAGCTTAGCCGAAGGGAGGTTCTACGAGCAGTACTTC.

The CDR3: CASSHGLADFSYEQYF. As DNA, the CDR3 is TGTGCCAGCAGCCACGGACTAGCTGACTTCTCCTACGAGCAGTACTTC. The rearrangement uses TRBV9 and TRBJ2-7, with TRBD2 matching 8 bases. V trimming: 4 bases; J trimming: 0 bases; junction bases outside the gene matches: 9. The CDR3 is 16 residues long. Germline loops: CDR1 SGDLS, CDR2 YYNGEE. The full variable domain, completed using reference TRBV9 and TRBJ2-7, is DSGVTQTPKHLITATGQRVTLRCSPRSGDLSVYWYQQSLDQGLQFLIQYYNGEERAKGNILERFSAQQFPDLHSELNLSSLELGDSALYFCASSHGLADFSYEQYFGPGTRLTVT.

This sequence joins TRBV28 and TRBJ2-7; 9 nucleotides match TRBD2. The V segment lost 3 bases and the J segment 1 base; nucleotides outside the gene matches: 13. CDR1 and CDR2 from the germline V gene are MDHEN and SYDVKM. The CDR3 extends over 18 amino acids. In DNA form, the CDR3 reads TGTGCCAGCAGTTTTTGGGGTCGGGCGGGAGGGAGGTCCTACGAGCAGTACTTC. This translates into CASSFWGRAGGRSYEQYF.

The chain combines TRBV29-1 with TRBJ2-3, with a weak D call TRBD1 (6 bases). Germline V lookup: CDR1 SQVTM, CDR2 ANQGSEA. The CDR3 runs to 16 residues. Trimming removed 3 bases at V and 2 bases at J, with 18 bases between. CDR3 coding DNA: TGCAGCGTTGAGGCGCCAGGGTGGGGGCCCACAGATACGCAGTATTTT. Protein product: CSVEAPGWGPTDTQYF.